This T cell receptor (beta chain) appears in the sequencing data of a study of T cell clonality in common variable immunodeficiency. Details on this clone: Antigen specificity is unknown. The read is 3 residues too short to cover the CDR3 end, so that end is filled in from the germline J gene.

General study points: Fewer deletions and N-nucleotide insertions were reportedly seen in common variable immunodeficiency TCR beta sequences. Shared TCRbeta clones were fewer between CVID subjects than controls.

Aged 9 to 64 years, CVID subjects averaged about 40 years old. CVID subjects were neither ill nor on immunomodulatory or immunosuppressive medication at sampling. Assay: immunoSEQ multiplex PCR; the TCRdb copy retains only in-frame clones and omits some. The sample holds approximately 26,000 clones, and no clone turns up only once. After removal of 4 bases from V and 4 bases from J, the junction contained 10 bases not matched to a gene. The CDR3 covers 18 residues. CDR1 and CDR2 from the germline V gene are SGHRS and YFSETQ. This TCR came from a human donor with common variable immunodeficiency. Source material: peripheral blood mononuclear cells. This sequence joins TRBV5-1 and TRBJ2-6, with 11 bases fitting TRBD1. Here the CDR3 reads CASSRTPGQGEGANVLTF. Partial CDR3 DNA: TGCGCCAGCAGCCGAACGCCGGGACAGGGGGAAGGGGCCAACGTC.